Described below is a single T cell receptor beta chain sequence and its context. The entry originates in a study of technical replicates of blood from a handful of donors. Germline CDR1 reads MNHEY; CDR2 reads SVGAGI. V shed 6 bases and J 1 base; nucleotides not matched to a gene: 2. CDR3 size: 15 residues. Libraries were prepared by immunoSEQ multiplex PCR; TCRdb keeps only in-frame clonotypes and omits some of them. The sample carries 91,000 or so clones, roughly 96% recorded once. The rearrangement uses TRBV6-5 and TRBJ2-2, with 10 bases identical to TRBD2. The sample consisted of T cells isolated from PBMCs. This TCR came from a human donor in good health. CDR3 bases: TGTGCCAGCAGCAGGACTAGCGGGAACACCGGGGAGCTGTTTTTT. The encoded protein is CASSRTSGNTGELFF.